The rows below give T cell receptor beta chains drawn from one sample of a study of blood T cell repertoires in COVID-19. Produced via immunoSEQ multiplex PCR; TCRdb's table is partial and in-frame only. The repertoire holds over 70,000 clones, with 80% as singletons. Sequenced sample: peripheral blood. These receptor sequences come from a woman aged 70 to 79 with acute or convalescent COVID-19. CDR3s include the opening cysteine and the closing phenylalanine or tryptophan. Fields, in order: clone size, D gene, V gene, CDR3 length, J gene, CDR3 protein, CDR3 DNA. The D gene is left open where the match is weak. Expanded clones are given a class, and other clones once, few, many or no size at all.

.,.,TRBV6-5,15,TRBJ1-3,CASRPQGLWGNTIYF,TGTGCCAGCAGACCCCAGGGGTTGTGGGGAAACACCATATATTTT
.,.,TRBV2,14,TRBJ2-7,CASSRDRGSYEQYF,TGTGCCAGCAGCCGGGACCGGGGGTCCTACGAGCAGTACTTC
few,TRBD1,TRBV9,19,TRBJ1-5,CASSVEDRDRGDSNQPQHF,TGTGCCAGCAGCGTAGAGGACCGGGACAGGGGGGATAGCAATCAGCCCCAGCATTTT
.,TRBD2,TRBV30,20,TRBJ2-3,CAWSGEGRTSGDTSTDTQYF,TGTGCCTGGAGCGGAGAGGGGAGGACTAGCGGGGACACTAGCACAGATACGCAGTATTTT
few,TRBD1,TRBV28,12,TRBJ2-7,CATQGSVYEQYF,TGTGCCACACAGGGGTCCGTCTACGAGCAGTACTTC
few,.,TRBV28,12,TRBJ1-5,CAAGDSNQPQHF,TGTGCTGCGGGGGATAGCAATCAGCCCCAGCATTTT
few,TRBD1,TRBV4-1,15,TRBJ1-1,CASSLRTGTNTEAFF,TGCGCCAGCAGCCTCCGGACAGGGACGAACACTGAAGCTTTCTTT
few,TRBD1,TRBV7-2,16,TRBJ2-2,CASSLGDRGNTGELFF,TGTGCCAGCAGCTTAGGGGACAGGGGGAACACCGGGGAGCTGTTTTTT
.,.,TRBV6-5,12,TRBJ1-6,CASKAGLSPLHF,TGTGCCAGCAAGGCAGGGCTATCACCCCTCCACTTT
.,TRBD1,TRBV2,14,TRBJ2-7,CASSAQGVTYEQYF,TGTGCCAGCAGTGCCCAGGGGGTTACCTACGAGCAGTACTTC
.,.,TRBV27,17,TRBJ2-1,CASSLIYGLGRGDEQFF,TGTGCCAGCAGCCTAATTTACGGGCTCGGCAGGGGTGATGAGCAGTTCTTC
few,.,TRBV2,15,TRBJ1-1,CASSEAPGMNTEAFF,TGTGCCAGCAGTGAAGCGCCAGGGATGAACACTGAAGCTTTCTTT
few,.,TRBV20-1,10,TRBJ2-1,CSASLNEQFF,TGCAGTGCCTCCTTAAATGAGCAGTTCTTC